The next 5 T cell receptor beta chains were all read from a single sample in a study of regulatory T cells in long-lasting Graves disease. Building the TCR beta libraries relied on iRepertoire HTBI primers, and CDR3 regions underwent Arm-PCR. TCRdb ran MiXCR on the multiplex PCR reads and lists one entry per CDR3 protein. The sample has under 350,000 distinct CDR3 sequences; 22% are singletons. The time point denotes: persistent/refractory GD, antithyroid drugs over 5 years with positive TRAb. RNA isolated from PBMCs was used to make the TCR library. This sample comprised peripheral blood mononuclear cells (PBMCs), obtained when the disease was refractory, from a patient treated with antithyroid drugs. These TCRs come from a female donor with Graves disease.

This sequence joins TRBV20-1 and TRBJ2-7; 8 bases match TRBD2. Germline lookup yields CDR1 DFQATT and CDR2 SNEGSKA (reference sequence). V shed 7 bases and J 0 bases; nucleotides not matched to a gene: 5. The CDR3 contains 13 residues. CDR3 amino acids: CSVLAENSYEQYF. Here the CDR3 DNA reads TGCAGTGTACTAGCGGAAAACTCCTACGAGCAGTACTTC.

This chain joins TRBV7-2 and TRBJ1-6; D is ambiguous. The V gene lost 7 bases and the J gene lost 7 bases, with 17 bases spanning the gap. The CDR3 has 15 residues. The germline V gene has CDR1 SGHTA and CDR2 FQGNSA. In DNA, the CDR3 is TGTGCCAGCACCTCTAGACGCGGGCTAAATTCACCCCTCCACTTT. Amino acid sequence: CASTSRRGLNSPLHF.

The chain recombines TRBV2 with TRBJ2-3; D unclear. CDR3 length equals 15 residues. Germline lookup yields CDR1 SNHLY and CDR2 FYNNEI. V was cut by 2 bases and J by 1 base, with 10 bases left in between. CDR3 residues: CASSELSQRTDTQYF. As DNA, the CDR3 is TGTGCCAGCAGTGAATTGAGCCAGCGCACAGATACGCAGTATTTT.

This clonotype was seen a few times. The chain couples TRBV11-2 to TRBJ2-2, with 7 bases that match TRBD1. The CDR3 totals 17 residues. V lost 0 bases to trimming and J lost 4 bases; unmatched junction nucleotides: 8. The germline V gene has CDR1 SGHAT and CDR2 FQNNGV. The CDR3: CASSLDLETGITGELFF. The DNA of the CDR3 is TGTGCCAGCAGCTTAGATCTGGAGACAGGGATCACCGGGGAGCTGTTTTTT.

There are many counts of this clonotype. The chain recombines TRBV2 with TRBJ1-5; D uncertain. Germline values: CDR1 SNHLY, CDR2 FYNNEI. Deletions cut 5 bases from V and 0 bases from J, with 11 bases between. The CDR3 has 15 residues. The CDR3, as DNA: TGTGCCAGCAGTTCTAGCTCGAATAGCAATCAGCCCCAGCATTTT. Translation: CASSSSSNSNQPQHF.